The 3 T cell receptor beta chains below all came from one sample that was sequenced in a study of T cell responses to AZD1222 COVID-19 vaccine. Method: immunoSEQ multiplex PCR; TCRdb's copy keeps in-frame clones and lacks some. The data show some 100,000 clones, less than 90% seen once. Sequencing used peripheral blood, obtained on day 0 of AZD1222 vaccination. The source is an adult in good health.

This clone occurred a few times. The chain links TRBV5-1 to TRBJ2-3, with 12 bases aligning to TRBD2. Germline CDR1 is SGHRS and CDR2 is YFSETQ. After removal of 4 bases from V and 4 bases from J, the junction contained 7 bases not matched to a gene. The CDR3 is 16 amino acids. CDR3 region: CASSTGLAGTPDTQYF. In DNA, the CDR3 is TGCGCCAGCAGCACAGGACTAGCGGGAACTCCAGATACGCAGTATTTT.

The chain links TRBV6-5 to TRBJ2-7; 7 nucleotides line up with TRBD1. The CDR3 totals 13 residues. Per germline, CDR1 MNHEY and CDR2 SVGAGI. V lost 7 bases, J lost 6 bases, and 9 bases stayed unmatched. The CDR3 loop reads CASTLQGIAEQYF. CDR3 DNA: TGTGCCAGCACCTTACAGGGGATCGCCGAGCAGTACTTC.

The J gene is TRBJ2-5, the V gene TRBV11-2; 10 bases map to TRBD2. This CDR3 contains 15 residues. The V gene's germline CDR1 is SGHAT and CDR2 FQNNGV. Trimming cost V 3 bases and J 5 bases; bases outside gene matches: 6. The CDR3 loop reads CASSLQLAGWETQYF. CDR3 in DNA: TGTGCCAGCAGCTTGCAACTAGCGGGATGGGAGACCCAGTACTTC.